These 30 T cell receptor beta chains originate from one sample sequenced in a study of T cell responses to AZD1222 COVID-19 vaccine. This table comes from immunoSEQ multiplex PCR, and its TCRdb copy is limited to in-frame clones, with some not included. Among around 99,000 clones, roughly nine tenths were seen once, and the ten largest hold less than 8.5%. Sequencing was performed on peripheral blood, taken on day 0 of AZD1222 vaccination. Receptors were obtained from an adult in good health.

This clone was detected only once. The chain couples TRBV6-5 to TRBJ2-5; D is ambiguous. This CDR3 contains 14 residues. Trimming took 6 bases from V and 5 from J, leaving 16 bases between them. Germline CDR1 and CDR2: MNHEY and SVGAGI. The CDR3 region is CASSLTGPWETQYF. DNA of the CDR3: TGTGCCAGCAGCTTAACCGGACCTTGGGAGACCCAGTACTTC.

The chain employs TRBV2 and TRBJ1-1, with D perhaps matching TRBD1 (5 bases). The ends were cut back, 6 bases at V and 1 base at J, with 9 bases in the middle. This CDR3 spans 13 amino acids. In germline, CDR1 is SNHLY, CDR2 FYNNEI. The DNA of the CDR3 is TGTGCCAGCAGGCTCACAGGGAACACTGAAGCTTTCTTT. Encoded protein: CASRLTGNTEAFF.

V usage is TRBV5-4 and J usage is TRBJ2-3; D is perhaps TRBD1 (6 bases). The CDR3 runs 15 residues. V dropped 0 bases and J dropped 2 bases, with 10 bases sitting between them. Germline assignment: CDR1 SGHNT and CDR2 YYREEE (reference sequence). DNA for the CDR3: TGTGCCAGCAGCTTGGCCTGGGACAACACAGATACGCAGTATTTT. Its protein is CASSLAWDNTDTQYF. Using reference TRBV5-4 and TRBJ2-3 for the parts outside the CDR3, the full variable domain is ETGVTQSPTHLIKTRGQQVTLRCSSQSGHNTVSWYQQALGQGPQFIFQYYREEENGRGNFPPRFSGLQFPNYSSELNVNALELDDSALYLCASSLAWDNTDTQYFGPGTRLTVL.

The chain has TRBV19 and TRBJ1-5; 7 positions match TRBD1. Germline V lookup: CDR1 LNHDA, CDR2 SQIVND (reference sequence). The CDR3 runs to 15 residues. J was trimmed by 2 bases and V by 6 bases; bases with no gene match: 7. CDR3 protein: CASRGDSLGNQPQHF. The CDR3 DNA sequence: TGTGCCAGTAGAGGGGACAGTTTGGGCAATCAGCCCCAGCATTTT.

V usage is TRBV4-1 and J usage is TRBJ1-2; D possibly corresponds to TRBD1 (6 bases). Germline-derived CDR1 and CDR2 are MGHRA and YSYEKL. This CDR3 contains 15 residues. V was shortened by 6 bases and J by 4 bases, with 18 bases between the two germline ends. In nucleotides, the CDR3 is TGCGCCAGCAGGTATAACAGGGAGCCCATCTATGGCTACACCTTC. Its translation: CASRYNREPIYGYTF.

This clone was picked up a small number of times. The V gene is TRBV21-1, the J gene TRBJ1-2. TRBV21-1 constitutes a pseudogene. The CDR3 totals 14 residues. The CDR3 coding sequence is TGTGCCAGCAGCAAAGAGAGGACGGGGTATGGCTACACCTTC. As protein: CASSKERTGYGYTF.

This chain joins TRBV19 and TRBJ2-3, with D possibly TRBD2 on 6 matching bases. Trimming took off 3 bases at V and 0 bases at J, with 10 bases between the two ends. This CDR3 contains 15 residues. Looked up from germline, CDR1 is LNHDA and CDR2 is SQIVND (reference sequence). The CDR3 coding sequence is TGTGCCAGTAGTATCGTGGGGGGTAGCACAGATACGCAGTATTTT. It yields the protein CASSIVGGSTDTQYF.

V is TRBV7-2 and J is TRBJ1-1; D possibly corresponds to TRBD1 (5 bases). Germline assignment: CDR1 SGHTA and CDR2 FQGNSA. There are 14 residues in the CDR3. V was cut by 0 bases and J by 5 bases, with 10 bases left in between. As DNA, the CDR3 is TGTGCCAGCAGCTTAGCGGAGGGGCGTACTGAAGCTTTCTTT. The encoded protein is CASSLAEGRTEAFF.

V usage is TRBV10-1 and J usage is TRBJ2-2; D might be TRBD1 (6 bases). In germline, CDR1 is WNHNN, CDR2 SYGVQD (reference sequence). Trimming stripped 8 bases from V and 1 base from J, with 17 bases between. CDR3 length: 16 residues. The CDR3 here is CASSPWGQGNTGELFF. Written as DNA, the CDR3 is TGCGCCAGCTCCCCTTGGGGGCAGGGGAACACCGGGGAGCTGTTTTTT.

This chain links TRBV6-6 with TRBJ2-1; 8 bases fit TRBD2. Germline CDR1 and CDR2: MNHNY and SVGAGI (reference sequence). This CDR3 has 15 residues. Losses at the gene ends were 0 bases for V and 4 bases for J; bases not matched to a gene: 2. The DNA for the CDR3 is TGTGCCAGCAGTTACTCGACGGGAGGGTACAATGAGCAGTTCTTC. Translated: CASSYSTGGYNEQFF.

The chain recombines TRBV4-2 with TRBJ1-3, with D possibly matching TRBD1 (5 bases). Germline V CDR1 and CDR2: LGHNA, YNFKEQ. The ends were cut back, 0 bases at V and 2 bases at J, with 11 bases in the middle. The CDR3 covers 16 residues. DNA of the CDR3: TGTGCCAGCAGCCAAGATACCGGGGGGACTGGAAACACCATATATTTT. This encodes CASSQDTGGTGNTIYF.

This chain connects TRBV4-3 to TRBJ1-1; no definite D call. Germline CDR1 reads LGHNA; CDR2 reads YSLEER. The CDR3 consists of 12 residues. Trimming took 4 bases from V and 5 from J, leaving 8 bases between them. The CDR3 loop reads CASSPDGTEAFF. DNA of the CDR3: TGCGCCAGCAGCCCAGATGGGACTGAAGCTTTCTTT.

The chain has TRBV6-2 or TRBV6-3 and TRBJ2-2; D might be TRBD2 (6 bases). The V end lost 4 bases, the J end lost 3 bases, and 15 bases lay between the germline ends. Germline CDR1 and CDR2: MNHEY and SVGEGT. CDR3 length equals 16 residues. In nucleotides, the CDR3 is TGTGCCAGCAGTTCCCCCGGGGGTTCGTACACCGGGGAGCTGTTTTTT. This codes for CASSSPGGSYTGELFF.

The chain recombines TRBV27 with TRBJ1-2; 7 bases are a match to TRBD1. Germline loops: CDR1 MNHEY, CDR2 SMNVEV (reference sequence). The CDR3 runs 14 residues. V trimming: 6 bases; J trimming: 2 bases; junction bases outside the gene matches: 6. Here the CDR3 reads CASRILQGNYGYTF. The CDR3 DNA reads TGTGCCAGCAGGATACTACAGGGGAACTATGGCTACACCTTC.

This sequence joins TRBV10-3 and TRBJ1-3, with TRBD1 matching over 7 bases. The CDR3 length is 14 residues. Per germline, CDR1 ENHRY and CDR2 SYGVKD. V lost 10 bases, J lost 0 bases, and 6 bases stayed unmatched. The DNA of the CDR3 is TGTGCCACCAACACAGGGGCCTCTGGAAACACCATATATTTT. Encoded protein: CATNTGASGNTIYF.

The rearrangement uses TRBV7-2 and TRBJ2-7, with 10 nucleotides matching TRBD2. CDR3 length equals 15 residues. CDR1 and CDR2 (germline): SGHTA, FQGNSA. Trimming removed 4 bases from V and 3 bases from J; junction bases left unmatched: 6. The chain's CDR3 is CASSSAGTSVYEQYF. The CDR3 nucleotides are TGTGCCAGCAGCTCTGCCGGGACTAGCGTCTACGAGCAGTACTTC.

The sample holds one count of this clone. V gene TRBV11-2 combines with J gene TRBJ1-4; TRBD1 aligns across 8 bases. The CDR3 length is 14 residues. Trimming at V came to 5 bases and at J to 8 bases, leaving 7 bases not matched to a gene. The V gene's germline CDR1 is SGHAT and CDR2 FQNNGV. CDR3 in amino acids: CASSPWTGLEKLFF. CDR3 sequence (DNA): TGTGCCAGCAGCCCTTGGACAGGGTTGGAAAAACTGTTTTTT.

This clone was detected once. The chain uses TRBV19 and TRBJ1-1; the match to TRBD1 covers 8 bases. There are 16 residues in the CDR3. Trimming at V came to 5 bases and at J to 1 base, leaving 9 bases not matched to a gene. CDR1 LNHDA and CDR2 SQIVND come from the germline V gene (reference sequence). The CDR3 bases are TGTGCCAGTAGTTGGACAGGGACCTCGGGGAACACTGAAGCTTTCTTT. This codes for CASSWTGTSGNTEAFF. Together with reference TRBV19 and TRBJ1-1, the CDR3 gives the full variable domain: DGGITQSPKYLFRKEGQNVTLSCEQNLNHDAMYWYRQDPGQGLRLIYYSQIVNDFQKGDIAEGYSVSREKKESFPLTVTSAQKNPTAFYLCASSWTGTSGNTEAFFGQGTRLTVV.

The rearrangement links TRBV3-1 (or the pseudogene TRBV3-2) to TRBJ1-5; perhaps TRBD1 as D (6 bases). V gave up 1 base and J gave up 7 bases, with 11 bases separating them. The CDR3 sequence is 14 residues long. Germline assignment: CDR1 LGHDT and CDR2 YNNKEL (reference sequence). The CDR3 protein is CASSQGSQGQPQHF. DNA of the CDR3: TGTGCCAGCAGCCAAGGTTCACAGGGCCAGCCCCAGCATTTT.

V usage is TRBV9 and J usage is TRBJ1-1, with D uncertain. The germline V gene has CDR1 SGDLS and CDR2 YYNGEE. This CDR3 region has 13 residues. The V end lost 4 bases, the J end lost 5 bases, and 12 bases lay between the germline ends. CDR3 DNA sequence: TGTGCCAGCAGCTTAGGCGGTTGGACTGAAGCTTTCTTT. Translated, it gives CASSLGGWTEAFF.

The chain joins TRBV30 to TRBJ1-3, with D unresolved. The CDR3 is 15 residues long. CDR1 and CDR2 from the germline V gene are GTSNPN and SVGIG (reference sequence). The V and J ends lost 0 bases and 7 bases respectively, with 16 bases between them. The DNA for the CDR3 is TGTGCCTGGAGTGTACGAGGCCCTCGGTGGAACACCATATATTTT. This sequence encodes CAWSVRGPRWNTIYF.

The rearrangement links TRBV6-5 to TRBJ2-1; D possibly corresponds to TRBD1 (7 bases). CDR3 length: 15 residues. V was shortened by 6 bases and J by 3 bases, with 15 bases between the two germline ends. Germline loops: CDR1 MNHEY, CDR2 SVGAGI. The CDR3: CASSPEGQIYNEQFF. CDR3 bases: TGTGCCAGCAGCCCGGAGGGACAGATCTACAATGAGCAGTTCTTC.

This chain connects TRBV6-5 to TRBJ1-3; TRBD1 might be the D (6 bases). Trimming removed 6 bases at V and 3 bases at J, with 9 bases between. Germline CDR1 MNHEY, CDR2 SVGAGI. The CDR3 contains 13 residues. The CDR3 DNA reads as TGTGCCAGCAGCCGGACAGTTGGAAACACCATATATTTT. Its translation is CASSRTVGNTIYF.

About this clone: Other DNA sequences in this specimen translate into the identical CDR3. DNA of the CDR3: TGTGCCACCAGCAGCCGGGGGGCTAATGAAAAACTGTTTTTT. Protein: CATSSRGANEKLFF. This rearrangement joins TRBV15 to TRBJ1-4, with D perhaps TRBD1 (5 bases). Germline CDR1 LNHNV, CDR2 YYDKDF (reference sequence). This CDR3 comprises 14 residues. V lost 3 bases, J lost 3 bases, and 8 bases lay in between.

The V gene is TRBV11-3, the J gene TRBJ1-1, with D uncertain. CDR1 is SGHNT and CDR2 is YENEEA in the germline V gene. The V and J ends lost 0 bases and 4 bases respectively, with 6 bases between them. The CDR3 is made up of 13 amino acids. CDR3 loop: CASSLDSGTEAFF. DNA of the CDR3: TGTGCCAGCAGCTTAGATAGTGGCACTGAAGCTTTCTTT.

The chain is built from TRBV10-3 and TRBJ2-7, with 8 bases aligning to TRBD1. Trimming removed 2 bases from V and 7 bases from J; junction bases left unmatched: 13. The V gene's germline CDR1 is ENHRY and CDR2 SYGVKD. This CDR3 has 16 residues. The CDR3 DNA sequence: TGTGCCATCAGTGAGGGACAGGGTCTTCTCCTGCGGGAGCAGTACTTC. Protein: CAISEGQGLLLREQYF.

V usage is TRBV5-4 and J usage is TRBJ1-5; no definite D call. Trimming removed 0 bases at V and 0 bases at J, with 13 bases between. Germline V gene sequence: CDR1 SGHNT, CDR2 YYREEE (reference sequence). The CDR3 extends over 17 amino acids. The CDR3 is CASSLDGRTDSNQPQHF. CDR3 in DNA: TGTGCCAGCAGCTTGGATGGCAGGACGGATAGCAATCAGCCCCAGCATTTT. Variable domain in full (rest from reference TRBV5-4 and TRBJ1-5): ETGVTQSPTHLIKTRGQQVTLRCSSQSGHNTVSWYQQALGQGPQFIFQYYREEENGRGNFPPRFSGLQFPNYSSELNVNALELDDSALYLCASSLDGRTDSNQPQHFGDGTRLSIL.

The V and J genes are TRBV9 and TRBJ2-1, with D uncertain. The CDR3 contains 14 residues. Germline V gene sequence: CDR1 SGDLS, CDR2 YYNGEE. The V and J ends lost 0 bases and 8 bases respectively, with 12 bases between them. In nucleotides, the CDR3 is TGTGCCAGCAGCGTAGACGTAGTCGTCGATGAGCAGTTCTTC. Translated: CASSVDVVVDEQFF.

The CDR3 loop is CASSIEGGGELFF. The CDR3 bases are TGTGCCAGTAGTATAGAGGGAGGGGGGGAGCTGTTTTTT. The chain couples TRBV19 to TRBJ2-2, with TRBD2 matching over 7 bases. Germline lookup yields CDR1 LNHDA and CDR2 SQIVND (reference sequence). Trimming cost V 0 bases and J 8 bases; bases outside gene matches: 0. The CDR3 is 13 residues long. Looking up the rest from reference TRBV19 and TRBJ2-2 gives the full variable domain: DGGITQSPKYLFRKEGQNVTLSCEQNLNHDAMYWYRQDPGQGLRLIYYSQIVNDFQKGDIAEGYSVSREKKESFPLTVTSAQKNPTAFYLCASSIEGGGELFFGEGSRLTVL.

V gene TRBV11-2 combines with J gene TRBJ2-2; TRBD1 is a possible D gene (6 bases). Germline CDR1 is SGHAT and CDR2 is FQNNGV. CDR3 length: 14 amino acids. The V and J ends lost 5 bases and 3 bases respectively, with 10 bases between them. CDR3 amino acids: CASSRTDHTGELFF. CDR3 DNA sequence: TGTGCCAGCAGCCGGACAGACCACACCGGGGAGCTGTTTTTT.